This TCR beta chain was retrieved from a study of blood T cells in healthy people across ages. For the study at large: Researchers report that template switching captured about one barcoded beta molecule per two T cells.

For the second PCR, which ran for about 7 to 12 cycles, a sample-barcoded 5' primer and a J-beta primer mix were used. TCRdb processed the 5' RACE reads anew with MiXCR; each CDR3 protein has one entry. The profile shows about 970,000 distinct CDR3 sequences, just over 50% of them singletons. The count of this clonotype is one. Its specificity is not known. General study results and limits: Diversity estimates from one million T cells were considered underestimates.

The sequenced material came from blood. The receptor comes from an older woman in good health.

Written as DNA, the CDR3 is TGTGCCAGCAGTGGAAATCAACCCCTAGATACGCAGTATTTT. It is translated as CASSGNQPLDTQYF. The genes are TRBV2 and TRBJ2-3, with unresolved D. Germline V lookup: CDR1 SNHLY, CDR2 FYNNEI. There are 14 residues in the CDR3. V lost 4 bases and J 5 bases, leaving 13 bases between the germline ends.